The 4 T cell receptor beta chains below come from one sample, sequenced in a study of a mutant IDH1 vaccine in newly diagnosed glioma. Method: immunoSEQ multiplex PCR; TCRdb's copy keeps in-frame clones and lacks some. The table records about 88,000 clones, roughly 82% of them present only once. Time point specified: baseline, week 1 (first vaccination visit). The treatment: pre-vaccination baseline after standard-of-care therapy. The specimen comprised PBMCs, sampled from a glioma patient treated with radiotherapy, temozolomide or both. The receptors here all came from a man aged 40-49 years with glioma. Some clones in this sample may be carry-over from other donors' samples.

The CDR3 nucleotides read TGCGCCAGCACCCTCGACCCGACAGGATTAACTCTGGGCTACACCTTC. Protein: CASTLDPTGLTLGYTF. The chain combines TRBV4-1 with TRBJ1-2; possibly TRBD1 for D (6 bases). Germline loops: CDR1 MGHRA, CDR2 YSYEKL. The germline V and J ends were trimmed by 7 bases and 8 bases, with 26 bases remaining between them. This CDR3 is 16 amino acids long.

V usage is TRBV2 and J usage is TRBJ1-6, with D unclear. Germline assignment: CDR1 SNHLY and CDR2 FYNNEI. The germline V and J ends were trimmed by 7 bases and 9 bases, with 10 bases remaining between them. CDR3 length: 12 residues. CDR3 sequence: CASTTDTSPLHF. The CDR3 coding sequence is TGTGCCAGCACCACAGATACTTCACCCCTCCACTTT.

In this sample, this clone turned up once. The V and J genes are TRBV2 and TRBJ1-1; no clear D. Trimming removed 3 bases at V and 0 bases at J, with 5 bases between. Germline loops: CDR1 SNHLY, CDR2 FYNNEI. This CDR3 comprises 13 residues. CDR3: CASSDGLNTEAFF. CDR3 nucleotides: TGTGCCAGCAGTGACGGCTTGAACACTGAAGCTTTCTTT. Based on the CDR3 plus reference TRBV2 and TRBJ1-1, the full variable domain is EPEVTQTPSHQVTQMGQEVILRCVPISNHLYFYWYRQILGQKVEFLVSFYNNEISEKSEIFDDQFSVERPDGSNFTLKIRSTKLEDSAMYFCASSDGLNTEAFFGQGTRLTVV.

The chain employs TRBV7-9 and TRBJ1-5, with 9 bases aligning to TRBD1. Germline CDR1 is SEHNR and CDR2 is FQNEAQ (reference sequence). With 4 bases clipped from V and 6 bases from J, the junction kept 7 bases outside the gene matches. The CDR3 totals 15 residues. In DNA form, the CDR3 reads TGTGCCAGCAGCTCCTCCGGGGGACAGGGTCAGCCCCAGCATTTT. Translation gives CASSSSGGQGQPQHF.